What follows describes a single T cell receptor beta chain. The CDR3 extends over 18 amino acids. Germline CDR1 is SGHAT and CDR2 is FQNNGV. The V and J ends lost 4 bases and 2 bases respectively, with 21 bases between them. The data were taken from a study of blood T cell repertoires in COVID-19. About the study: Donors in the United States, Italy and Spain gave samples during acute or convalescent COVID-19. PBMCs, B-cell-depleted T cells, or T cells were the source of the cDNA or gDNA that made up the material.

In the original workflow: Scientists estimated how many nucleated cells there were by amplifying reference gene primers. Profiled with immunoSEQ multiplex PCR; TCRdb holds only in-frame clones, not every one. Clone size and the V and J calls come from that table; the DNA yielded D and trimming. The data show fewer than 350,000 clones, under 90% seen once. The chain links TRBV11-2 to TRBJ2-4, with D perhaps TRBD2 (7 bases). This TCR derives from a woman in her sixties with active or convalescent COVID-19. The source material was peripheral blood. Here the CDR3 reads CASSSGRGAARSKNIQYF. The CDR3 nucleotides are TGTGCCAGCAGCTCCGGACGGGGGGCGGCTAGGTCCAAAAACATTCAGTACTTC.